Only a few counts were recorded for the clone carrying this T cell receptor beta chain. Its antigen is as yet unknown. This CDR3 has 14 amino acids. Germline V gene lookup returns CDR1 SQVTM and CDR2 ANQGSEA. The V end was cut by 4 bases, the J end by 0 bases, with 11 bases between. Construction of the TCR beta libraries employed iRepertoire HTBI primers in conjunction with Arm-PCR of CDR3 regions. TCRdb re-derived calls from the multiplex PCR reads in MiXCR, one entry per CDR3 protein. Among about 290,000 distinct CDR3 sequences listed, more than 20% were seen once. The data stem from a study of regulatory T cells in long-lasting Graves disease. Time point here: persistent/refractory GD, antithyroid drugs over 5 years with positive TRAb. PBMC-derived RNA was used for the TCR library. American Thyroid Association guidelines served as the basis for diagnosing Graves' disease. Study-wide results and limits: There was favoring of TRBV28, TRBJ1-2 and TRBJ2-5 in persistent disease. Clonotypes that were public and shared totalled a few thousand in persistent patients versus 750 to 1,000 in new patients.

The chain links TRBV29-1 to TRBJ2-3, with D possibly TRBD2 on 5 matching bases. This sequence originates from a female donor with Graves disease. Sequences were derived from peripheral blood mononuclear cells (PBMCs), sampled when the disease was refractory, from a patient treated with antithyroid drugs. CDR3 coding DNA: TGCAGCGTTGTGGGAGCGGAAAGCACAGATACGCAGTATTTT. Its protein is CSVVGAESTDTQYF.